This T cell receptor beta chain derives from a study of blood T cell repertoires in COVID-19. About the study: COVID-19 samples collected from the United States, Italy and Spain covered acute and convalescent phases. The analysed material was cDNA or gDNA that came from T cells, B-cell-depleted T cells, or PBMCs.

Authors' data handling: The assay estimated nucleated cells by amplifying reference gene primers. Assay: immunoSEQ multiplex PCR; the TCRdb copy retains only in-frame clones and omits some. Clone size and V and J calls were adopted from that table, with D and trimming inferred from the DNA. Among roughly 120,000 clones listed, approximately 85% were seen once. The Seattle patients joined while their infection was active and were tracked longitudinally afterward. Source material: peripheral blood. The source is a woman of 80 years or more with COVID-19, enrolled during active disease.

CDR3 sequence reads: CASSYDNRGGQPQHF. In DNA, the CDR3 is TGTGCCAGCAGTTACGATAACAGGGGTGGGCAGCCCCAGCATTTT. This chain connects TRBV6-2 or TRBV6-3 to TRBJ1-5, with 7 positions matching TRBD1. This CDR3 has 15 residues. V was clipped by 2 bases and J by 7 bases; unmatched bases: 8. CDR1 MNHEY and CDR2 SVGEGT come from the germline V gene.